The subject of this entry is one TCR delta chain. Its antigen remains undetermined. TCRdb assigns this DNA the protein of a much larger clone, which departs from its translation at residue 11; this likely reflects a read error, and the protein shown comes from translating the DNA. Library preparation employed multiplex PCR. Instrument used: Illumina MiSeq. Both TCR gamma (TRG) and TCR delta (TRD) chains were sequenced from each sorted gammadelta T cell sample. Processing in the source paper ran as follows. Repertoire analyses included clonotype tree plots, accumulated frequency of the top 20 clonotypes, diversity index (DI) and D75 metrics. TCRdb recomputed clones from the public reads with CATT; identical DNA rows were then combined. What appears here as the V and J calls and clone size reflects TCRdb's work, not the paper's. Recorded for this sample are approximately 93,000 delta-chain clones; roughly 0.9% of them occurred a single time. The top ten clones comprise 9% to 10% of the sample.

This entry is derived from a study of γδ T cells in repeated Plasmodium falciparum infection (dated by TCRdb to the early 2020s). Background on the whole study: Malian children exposed to intense seasonal malaria transmission were enrolled in the natural-infection arm and compared with Australian children matched for age and gender. Several malaria-naive U.S. adults underwent four controlled human malaria infections by bites from P. falciparum NF54-infected Anopheles stephensi mosquitoes over approximately 590 days. Samples from controlled-infection subjects were taken at baseline, just before selected infections, and 21 days after each infection. Malian gammadelta TCR repertoires were analysed cross-sectionally during no-transmission periods and longitudinally across acute febrile malaria episodes. Using both natural infection in Mali and controlled human malaria infection, the study looked at the way repeated Plasmodium falciparum infection shapes the human gammadelta T cell repertoire.

Beyond this particular receptor, the publication reports: Compared with Australian children, Malian children appeared to have Vdelta2-negative gammadelta TCR repertoires that were more clonally expanded, less diverse and less shared. A highly stable polyclonal repertoire over time and infection, with many inter-individual overlapping TCRgamma sequences, was shown by Vgamma9/Vdelta2+ TCR repertoires. Generalizability was limited because the Malian cohort was drawn from a small rural village of predominantly one ethnic group. In Vdelta2-negative gammadelta TCR repertoires, which were largely Vdelta1+, repeated controlled infections appeared to drive waves of new clonotype selection. Analysis of inter-individual variability in gammadelta T cell responses was limited by the small size of the controlled-infection cohort.

Vgamma9/Vdelta2+ and Vdelta2-negative gammadelta T cell populations were flow-sorted from peripheral blood mononuclear cells for bulk TCR repertoire analysis. The CDR3 contains 16 residues, cysteine and phenylalanine counted. The retained sequence is limited to the CDR3, 48 bases, with the frame set at the first base. The V and J ends are trimmed by 0 bases and 4 bases, leaving 17 bases between them. The germline V gene yields GEAIGNYY for CDR1 and EKD for CDR2. The chain was built from TRDV2 and TRDJ1, with no confident D gene call. This sequence originates from a pool of human donors (malaria-infected and uninfected, not separated). Material for sequencing was gamma-delta T cells from blood. The nucleotide sequence reads as follows: TGTGCCTGTGACACCATTCAAGGTCTAGGGAGCGATAAACTCATCTTT. This gives the protein CACDTIQGLGSDKLIF.